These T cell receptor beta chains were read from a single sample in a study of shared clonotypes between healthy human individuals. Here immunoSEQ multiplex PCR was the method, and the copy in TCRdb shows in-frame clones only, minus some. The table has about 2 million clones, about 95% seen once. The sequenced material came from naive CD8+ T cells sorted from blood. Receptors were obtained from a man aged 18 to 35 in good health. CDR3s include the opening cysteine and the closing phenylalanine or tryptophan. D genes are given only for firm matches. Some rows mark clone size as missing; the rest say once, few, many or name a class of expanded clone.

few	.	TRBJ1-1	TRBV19	TGTGCCAGTAGGGACATGAACACTGAAGCTTTCTTT	CASRDMNTEAFF
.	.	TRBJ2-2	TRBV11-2	TGTGCCAGCAGCTTAAGGGGTGAGGGCGGGGAGCTGTTTTTT	CASSLRGEGGELFF
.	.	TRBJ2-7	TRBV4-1	TGCGCCAGCAGCCAAGCCGCGGTCTCCTACGAGCAGTACTTC	CASSQAAVSYEQYF
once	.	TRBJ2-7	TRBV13	TGTGCCAGCAGCTTAGTGGTCAGACCCTACGAGCAGTACTTC	CASSLVVRPYEQYF
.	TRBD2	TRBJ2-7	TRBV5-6	TGTGCCAGCAGCCATTCCCAGCGGGGGAACTCCTACGAGCAGTACTTC	CASSHSQRGNSYEQYF
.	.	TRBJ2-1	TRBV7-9	TGTGCCAGCAGCTTACTAGAGGAAGTGCATGAGCAGTTCTTC	CASSLLEEVHEQFF
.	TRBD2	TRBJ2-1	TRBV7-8	TGTGCCAGCAGCCAACTAGCGGGGGGGAATGAGCAGTTCTTC	CASSQLAGGNEQFF
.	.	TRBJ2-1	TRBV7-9	TGTGCCAGCTTGGGCTCCAACTACAATGAGCAGTTCTTC	CASLGSNYNEQFF
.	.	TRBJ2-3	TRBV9	TGTGCCAGCAGCGTAGGCGGCGGGAACAGTGATACGCAGTATTTT	CASSVGGGNSDTQYF
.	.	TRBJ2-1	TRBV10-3	TGTGCCATCCAGGACGGAACCAAATCCTACAATGAGCAGTTCTTC	CAIQDGTKSYNEQFF
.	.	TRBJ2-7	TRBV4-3	TGCGCCAGCAGCCAAGGAGGTGGCTACGAGCAGTACTTC	CASSQGGGYEQYF
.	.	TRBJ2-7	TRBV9	TGTGCCAGCAGCGTAGGTTCAGGGACCTACGAGCAGTACTTC	CASSVGSGTYEQYF
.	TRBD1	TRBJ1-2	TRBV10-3	TGTGCCATCAGCTTTCTCGGGGACAGTGACTATGGCTACACCTTC	CAISFLGDSDYGYTF
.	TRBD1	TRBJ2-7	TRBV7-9	TGTGCCAGCAGCTCAACAGGGGTCTCCTACGAGCAGTACTTC	CASSSTGVSYEQYF
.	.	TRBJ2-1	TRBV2	TGTGCCAGCAGTGAAGCGCCATGGAATGAGCAGTTCTTC	CASSEAPWNEQFF
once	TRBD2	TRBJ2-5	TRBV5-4	TGTGCCAGCAGCTTGCGACTAGCAGAGACCCAGTACTTC	CASSLRLAETQYF
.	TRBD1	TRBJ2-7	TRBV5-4	TGTGCCAGCAGCTTGGAGGACAGGGGATACGAGCAGTACTTC	CASSLEDRGYEQYF
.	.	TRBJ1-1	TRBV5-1	TGCGCCAGCAGCTTGGGCGGTGAAGCTTTCTTT	CASSLGGEAFF
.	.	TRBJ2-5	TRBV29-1	TGCAGCGTTGGACAGGTTAACCAAGAGACCCAGTACTTC	CSVGQVNQETQYF
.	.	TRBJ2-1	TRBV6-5	TGTGCCAGCAGTACTTACAATGAGCAGTTCTTC	CASSTYNEQFF
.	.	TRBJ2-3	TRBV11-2	TGTGCCAGCAGCTTAGAAGCTAACAAACATACGCAGTATTTT	CASSLEANKHTQYF
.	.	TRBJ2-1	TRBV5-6	TGTGCCAGCAGCTTGCCCCGAGGAGGGGCCGATTTCTACAATGAGCAGTTCTTC	CASSLPRGGADFYNEQFF
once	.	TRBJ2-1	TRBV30	TGTGCCTGGAGTGTACTGGGGGTGAATGAGCAGTTCTTC	CAWSVLGVNEQFF
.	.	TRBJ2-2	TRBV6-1	TGTGCCAGCCCGCCAGACAACACCGGGGAGCTGTTTTTT	CASPPDNTGELFF
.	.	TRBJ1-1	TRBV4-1	TGCGCCAGCAGCCAAGGTGGGGGAATGGCCCCTGAAGCTTTCTTT	CASSQGGGMAPEAFF
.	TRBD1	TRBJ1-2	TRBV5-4	TGTGCCAGCAGCTTGGAACAGGGGGCGACAGGCTATGGCTACACCTTC	CASSLEQGATGYGYTF
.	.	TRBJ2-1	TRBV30	TGTGCCTGGAGTGTACTAGGATCTATCGGTGAGCAGTTCTTC	CAWSVLGSIGEQFF
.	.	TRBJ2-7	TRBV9	TGTGCCAGCAGCGTTGGGAATTCCTACGAGCAGTACTTC	CASSVGNSYEQYF
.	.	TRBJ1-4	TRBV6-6	TGTGCCAGCACTCCCCTCACGGGAACTAATGAAAAACTGTTTTTT	CASTPLTGTNEKLFF
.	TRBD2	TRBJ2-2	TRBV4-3	TGCGCCAGCAGCCAAGATGGGGGAGCGGGAGCGTACACCGGGGAGCTGTTTTTT	CASSQDGGAGAYTGELFF
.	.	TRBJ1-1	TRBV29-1	TGCAGCGTTGAAGAGGGCAGGGAGGCTGAAGCTTTCTTT	CSVEEGREAEAFF
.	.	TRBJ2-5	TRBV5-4	TGTGCCAGCAGCTTCGGGACAAACCAAGAGACCCAGTACTTC	CASSFGTNQETQYF
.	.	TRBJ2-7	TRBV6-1	TGTGCCAGCAGCCCCGGGACCGCCTACGAGCAGTACTTC	CASSPGTAYEQYF
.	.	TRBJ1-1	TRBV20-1	TGCAGTGCCGAGATGAACACTGAAGCTTTCTTT	CSAEMNTEAFF
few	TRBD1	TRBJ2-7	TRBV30	TGTGCCTGGAGGGTGGGACAGGGCCCCTACGAGCAGTACTTC	CAWRVGQGPYEQYF
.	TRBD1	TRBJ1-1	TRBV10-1	TGCGCCAGCAGTGAATCCCGACAGGGTACCACTGAAGCTTTCTTT	CASSESRQGTTEAFF
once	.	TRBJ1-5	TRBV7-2	TGTGCCAGCAGCCGCAGCAATCAGCCCCAGCATTTT	CASSRSNQPQHF
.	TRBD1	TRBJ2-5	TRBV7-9	TGTGCCAGCAGCTTAAAAGGACAGGTTCGTGGGGAGACCCAGTACTTC	CASSLKGQVRGETQYF
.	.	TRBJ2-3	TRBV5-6	TGTGCCAGCAGCTTGGATTCTGGGATATACACAGATACGCAGTATTTT	CASSLDSGIYTDTQYF
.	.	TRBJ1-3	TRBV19	TGTGCCAGTAGTATTGGCTCAGCCGCCTACTCTGGAAACACCATATATTTT	CASSIGSAAYSGNTIYF
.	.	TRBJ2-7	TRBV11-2	TGTGCCAGCAGCTTAGATCGGAACCACGAGCAGTACTTC	CASSLDRNHEQYF
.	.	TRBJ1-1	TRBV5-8	TGTGCCAGCAGCCTAAACACTGAAGCTTTCTTT	CASSLNTEAFF
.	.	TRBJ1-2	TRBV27	TGTGCCAGCAGTTTAGATGGGGGCGCCCATGGCTACACCTTC	CASSLDGGAHGYTF
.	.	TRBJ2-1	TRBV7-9	TGTGCCAGCAGCCCAGACTTAAATGAGCAGTTCTTC	CASSPDLNEQFF
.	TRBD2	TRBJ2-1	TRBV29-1	TGCAGCGTTCTCCCGGTGGGGCCCGGACTAGCGGGTAGCTACTCCTACAATGAGCAGTTCTTC	CSVLPVGPGLAGSYSYNEQFF
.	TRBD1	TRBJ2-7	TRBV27	TGTGCCAGCAGTTTCTTTACCAGGACAGGGGCTCTCGAGCAGTACTTC	CASSFFTRTGALEQYF
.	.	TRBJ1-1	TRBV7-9	TGTGCCAGCAGCCGGAGGGGCGAGTTTGAAGCTTTCTTT	CASSRRGEFEAFF
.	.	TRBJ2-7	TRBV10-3	TGTGCCATCGGGGGTCGACAGCACTACGAGCAGTACTTC	CAIGGRQHYEQYF
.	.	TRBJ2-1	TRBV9	TGTGCCAGCAGCGTAGGATCGGGAGCCCACAATGAGCAGTTCTTC	CASSVGSGAHNEQFF
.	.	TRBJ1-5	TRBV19	TGTGCCAGTATACCAGGGCCCAATCAGCCCCAGCATTTT	CASIPGPNQPQHF
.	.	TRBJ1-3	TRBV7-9	TGTGCCAGCAGCTTGGAAAGGGAGGGCGGAAACACCATATATTTT	CASSLEREGGNTIYF
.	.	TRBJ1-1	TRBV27	TGTGCCAGCAGTTCAGACACCTTGGGCACTGAAGCTTTCTTT	CASSSDTLGTEAFF
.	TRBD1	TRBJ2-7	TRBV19	TGTGCCAGTAGCCCTTCCAGGGGGCGCGAGCAGTACTTC	CASSPSRGREQYF
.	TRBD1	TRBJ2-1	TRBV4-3	TGCGCCAGCAGCCAAGAAGACAGGGGGTCCTACAATGAGCAGTTCTTC	CASSQEDRGSYNEQFF